The T cell receptor beta chain described here comes from a study of OX40 agonist ivuxolimab in advanced cancers. Study-level information: People in dose escalation had one of these cancers: hepatocellular carcinoma, melanoma, renal cell or head and neck cancer. Partial responses occurred in three patients (one hepatocellular carcinoma, two cutaneous melanoma).

V gave up 5 bases and J gave up 0 bases, with 11 bases separating them. The CDR3 contains 14 residues. Germline CDR1 SGHTA, CDR2 FQGNSA. Assay used: immunoSEQ multiplex PCR; TCRdb lists only in-frame clones, some missing. In the table there are about 100,000 clones, about 84% of which are singletons. A history of autoimmune disease or systemic immunosuppression excluded patients. This clone showed up just once. The source is an adult with an advanced solid tumor such as melanoma, head and neck, liver or kidney cancer. Sample: CD4+ or CD8+ T cells sorted from blood, taken in a trial of the OX40 agonist ivuxolimab. The chain links TRBV7-2 to TRBJ2-7; a possible D gene is TRBD2 (5 bases). The CDR3 loop reads CASSQVTSSYEQYF. Written as DNA, the CDR3 is TGTGCCAGCAGCCAGGTCACTAGCTCCTACGAGCAGTACTTC.